Listed below are T cell receptor beta chains from one sample, sequenced in a study of radiation and T cells in renal cell carcinoma. This table comes from immunoSEQ multiplex PCR, and its TCRdb copy is limited to in-frame clones, with some not included. The sample lists tens of thousands of clones, approximately 84% seen once, with 25% to 40% in the top ten. Sequencing used blood, obtained from a patient whose treatment included radiotherapy and nephrectomy. The receptors were gathered from a man in his sixties with renal cell carcinoma. CDR3s include the opening cysteine and the closing phenylalanine or tryptophan. Fields, in order: CDR3 DNA, CDR3 protein, V gene, J gene, D gene, clone size. D genes are given only for firm matches. Size values are once, few and many counts, or a class for expanded clones, and some rows have none.

DNA: TGTGCCAGCAGCCAAGATCGGCGGGCCTTTTACTACGAGCAGTACTTC
CDR3: CASSQDRRAFYYEQYF
V: TRBV4-2
J: TRBJ2-7
D: NA
size: few

DNA: TGTGCCAGTACCCAGGGACTTGCGAACACTGAAGCTTTCTTT
CDR3: CASTQGLANTEAFF
V: TRBV19
J: TRBJ1-1
D: NA
size: few

DNA: TGTGCTAGCAGCTTAAATCCAGGGGAAAACACCGGGGAGCTGTTTTTT
CDR3: CASSLNPGENTGELFF
V: TRBV7-7
J: TRBJ2-2
D: NA
size: NA

DNA: TGCGCCAGCAGCTTTAATGGGGGCGAGCAGTACTTC
CDR3: CASSFNGGEQYF
V: TRBV5-1
J: TRBJ2-7
D: NA
size: NA

DNA: TGTGCCAGCAGCCACGAGTTTCTCAATGAGCAGTTCTTC
CDR3: CASSHEFLNEQFF
V: TRBV11-1
J: TRBJ2-1
D: NA
size: NA

DNA: TGTGCCAGCAGCCGGGACAGGGTCTATAATTCACCCCTCCACTTT
CDR3: CASSRDRVYNSPLHF
V: TRBV5-4
J: TRBJ1-6
D: TRBD1
size: NA

DNA: TGCGCCAGCACACACCATAGACAGTTTGAAGCTTTCTTT
CDR3: CASTHHRQFEAFF
V: TRBV4-1
J: TRBJ1-1
D: NA
size: once

DNA: TGTGCCAGCAGCCCAGTCCCGGGACAGGGCGGGTATGAAAAACTGTTTTTT
CDR3: CASSPVPGQGGYEKLFF
V: TRBV7-2
J: TRBJ1-4
D: TRBD1
size: NA

DNA: TGTGCCAGCAGCCACTCTACTGTAAGCGGGAGGCGAGAGACCCAGTACTTC
CDR3: CASSHSTVSGRRETQYF
V: TRBV14
J: TRBJ2-5
D: TRBD2
size: NA

DNA: TGTGCCAGTACGACAGGGGAAGTTTGGACCGGGGAGCTGTTTTTT
CDR3: CASTTGEVWTGELFF
V: TRBV19
J: TRBJ2-2
D: TRBD1
size: NA

DNA: TGCGCCAGCAGCCAAGCTGGGGGAGGCGGCACAGATACGCAGTATTTT
CDR3: CASSQAGGGGTDTQYF
V: TRBV4-1
J: TRBJ2-3
D: NA
size: NA

DNA: TGTGCCAGCAACCAAGCAGGGTCGCGCAATCAGCCCCAGCATTTT
CDR3: CASNQAGSRNQPQHF
V: TRBV6-1
J: TRBJ1-5
D: NA
size: NA

DNA: TGTGCCAGCAGCGAAAGAACGGCCTCTGGAAACACCATATATTTT
CDR3: CASSERTASGNTIYF
V: TRBV5-5
J: TRBJ1-3
D: NA
size: NA

DNA: TGTGCCAGCAGCGTACTCAGCGGGAGCAATGAGCAGTTCTTC
CDR3: CASSVLSGSNEQFF
V: TRBV9
J: TRBJ2-1
D: TRBD2
size: NA

DNA: TGTGCCAGCAGCTCCTGGCAAGAGACCCAGTACTTC
CDR3: CASSSWQETQYF
V: TRBV7-8
J: TRBJ2-5
D: NA
size: NA

DNA: TGTGCCAGTAGTATACAGCCCGGGGGGGGCACCGGGGAGCTGTTTTTT
CDR3: CASSIQPGGGTGELFF
V: TRBV19
J: TRBJ2-2
D: TRBD2
size: once

DNA: TGTGCCAGCAGCGAGGGGGAGAGCCCCGGGGAGCTGTTTTTT
CDR3: CASSEGESPGELFF
V: TRBV9
J: TRBJ2-2
D: NA
size: NA

DNA: TGTGCCAGTAGTAACCTCCAGACAGGGGGTTACGAGCAGTACTTC
CDR3: CASSNLQTGGYEQYF
V: TRBV19
J: TRBJ2-7
D: TRBD1
size: NA

DNA: TGTGCCATCAGTGAGTCCCCGGGACTAGCGGTAGAGACCCAGTACTTC
CDR3: CAISESPGLAVETQYF
V: TRBV10-3
J: TRBJ2-5
D: TRBD2
size: NA

DNA: TGTGCCAGCAGTTTCCCTTCACGGGAAGGCCATCAGCCCCAGCATTTT
CDR3: CASSFPSREGHQPQHF
V: TRBV28
J: TRBJ1-5
D: NA
size: NA

DNA: TGCAGTGCCCTGGGGGGCTACGAGCAGTACTTC
CDR3: CSALGGYEQYF
V: TRBV20-1
J: TRBJ2-7
D: NA
size: NA

DNA: TGTGCCAGTAGTACAATCGGGGGGTGGTCCTACAATGAGCAGTTCTTC
CDR3: CASSTIGGWSYNEQFF
V: TRBV19
J: TRBJ2-1
D: TRBD2
size: NA

DNA: TGTGCTAGTGGTGGGGTTCGTGGGAGCACTGGTGAGCAGTTCTTC
CDR3: CASGGVRGSTGEQFF
V: TRBV12-5
J: TRBJ2-1
D: NA
size: NA

DNA: TGTGCCAGCCGACTCCTGAGGGGGGGCGATGAGCAGTTCTTC
CDR3: CASRLLRGGDEQFF
V: TRBV18
J: TRBJ2-1
D: NA
size: NA

DNA: TGTGCCAGCAGTTTAAGAGCGGGACAGGGCATGGACTATGGCTACACCTTC
CDR3: CASSLRAGQGMDYGYTF
V: TRBV27
J: TRBJ1-2
D: TRBD1
size: NA

DNA: TGCGCCAGCAGCCAAGTCTGGGAATCGAGCCACGAGCAGTACTTC
CDR3: CASSQVWESSHEQYF
V: TRBV4-3
J: TRBJ2-7
D: NA
size: NA

DNA: TGTGCCAGCAGTTCCGAGGGGGCTGGAGGCTACACCTTC
CDR3: CASSSEGAGGYTF
V: TRBV2
J: TRBJ1-2
D: TRBD1
size: NA

DNA: TGCGCCAGCAGCCCGGGGAGCGGGAGTCTCATAAATGAGCAGTTCTTC
CDR3: CASSPGSGSLINEQFF
V: TRBV5-1
J: TRBJ2-1
D: TRBD2
size: NA

DNA: TGTGCCAGCAGCTCCACGGGCACTACCTACGAGCAGTACTTC
CDR3: CASSSTGTTYEQYF
V: TRBV7-3
J: TRBJ2-7
D: NA
size: NA

DNA: TGTGCCAGCAGTACAGGGAGGGTTGGCTACACCTTC
CDR3: CASSTGRVGYTF
V: TRBV2
J: TRBJ1-2
D: NA
size: NA

DNA: TGTGCCAGCAGTGAAGGGGACATTGGCGGCTACACCTTC
CDR3: CASSEGDIGGYTF
V: TRBV6-5
J: TRBJ1-2
D: NA
size: NA

DNA: TGCGCCAGCAGCCAAGATTGGGGGGACGGGGAGACCCAGTACTTC
CDR3: CASSQDWGDGETQYF
V: TRBV4-3
J: TRBJ2-5
D: NA
size: NA

DNA: TGTGCCAGCAGTGACGGTGCAGGGGAATTGTACGAGCAGTACTTC
CDR3: CASSDGAGELYEQYF
V: TRBV6-1
J: TRBJ2-7
D: NA
size: NA

DNA: TGTGCCAGCAGCTTAGGTAGCGGGATCGGCACCGGGGAGCTGTTTTTT
CDR3: CASSLGSGIGTGELFF
V: TRBV7-2
J: TRBJ2-2
D: TRBD2
size: NA

DNA: TGCGCCAGCAGCCTCGTGGGTCCGGGAGATGAGCAGTTCTTC
CDR3: CASSLVGPGDEQFF
V: TRBV4-3
J: TRBJ2-1
D: NA
size: NA

DNA: TGTGCCTGGGAAGGCGGGCACTATGGCTACACCTTC
CDR3: CAWEGGHYGYTF
V: TRBV30
J: TRBJ1-2
D: NA
size: NA

DNA: TGTGCCAGTAGTAGGGCTCACACAGATACGCAGTATTTT
CDR3: CASSRAHTDTQYF
V: TRBV19
J: TRBJ2-3
D: NA
size: NA

DNA: TGTGCCAGTAGTATAGATCTGGAAGATACGCAGTATTTT
CDR3: CASSIDLEDTQYF
V: TRBV19
J: TRBJ2-3
D: NA
size: NA

DNA: TGTGCCAGTAGTCTCCAGGGGTCCCTGGGGCATGAAAAACTGTTTTTT
CDR3: CASSLQGSLGHEKLFF
V: TRBV19
J: TRBJ1-4
D: NA
size: NA

DNA: TGCGCCAGCAGCTTAGCTAGCGAAACAGATACGCAGTATTTT
CDR3: CASSLASETDTQYF
V: TRBV5-1
J: TRBJ2-3
D: NA
size: NA

DNA: TGTGCCAGCTCACCTCTGGGTCGGCCAGATACGCAGTATTTT
CDR3: CASSPLGRPDTQYF
V: TRBV18
J: TRBJ2-3
D: NA
size: NA

DNA: TGTGCCAGTAGCTTCGCCAGGATGAACACTGAAGCTTTCTTT
CDR3: CASSFARMNTEAFF
V: TRBV19
J: TRBJ1-1
D: NA
size: NA

DNA: TGCGCCAGCAGCCGGGTTGCGACAGGGGGTTCCTACAATGAGCAGTTCTTC
CDR3: CASSRVATGGSYNEQFF
V: TRBV5-1
J: TRBJ2-1
D: TRBD1
size: NA

DNA: TGTGCCAGCAGCCCGACAGGGGACAGGAATAATTCACCCCTCCACTTT
CDR3: CASSPTGDRNNSPLHF
V: TRBV5-5
J: TRBJ1-6
D: TRBD1
size: few

DNA: TGTGCCAGCCATAACAGGGGACACACTGAAGCTTTCTTT
CDR3: CASHNRGHTEAFF
V: TRBV19
J: TRBJ1-1
D: TRBD1
size: NA

DNA: TGTGCCAGTAGTAGGATTACTAGCTCCTATAATTCACCCCTCCACTTT
CDR3: CASSRITSSYNSPLHF
V: TRBV19
J: TRBJ1-6
D: NA
size: few

DNA: TGTGCCAGCAGCTTGGGACAGGGGAGCGGAGAGCAGTACTTC
CDR3: CASSLGQGSGEQYF
V: TRBV7-8
J: TRBJ2-7
D: TRBD1
size: NA

DNA: TGCGCCAGCAGCTTGGAGGGACAGTTGGAGACCCAGTACTTC
CDR3: CASSLEGQLETQYF
V: TRBV5-1
J: TRBJ2-5
D: TRBD1
size: NA

DNA: TGTGCCAGCAGCGTAGGTGGACAGGGCGCTAACTATGGCTACACCTTC
CDR3: CASSVGGQGANYGYTF
V: TRBV9
J: TRBJ1-2
D: TRBD1
size: NA